This TCR beta chain was obtained from a study of cytomegalovirus exposure and HLA in healthy donors. The data were produced by immunoSEQ multiplex PCR, yet TCRdb's version contains in-frame clones alone and is incomplete. The table records about 150,000 clones, 90% to 95% of them present only once. The sequence was obtained from a man younger than 30 in good health and CMV-seronegative. The specimen was PBMCs.

The CDR3 region is CASSLVFPDRVLYNEQFF. In nucleotides, the CDR3 is TGTGCCAGCAGCTTAGTATTCCCGGACAGAGTCCTCTACAATGAGCAGTTCTTC. The chain uses TRBV11-1 and TRBJ2-1, with a tentative D call TRBD1 (6 bases). V was cut by 1 base and J by 3 bases, with 19 bases left in between. Germline V gene lookup returns CDR1 SGHAT and CDR2 FQDESV (reference sequence). The CDR3 length is 18 residues.